A selection of T cell receptor beta chains follows, all from one sample in a study of blood T cells in healthy people across ages. Each CDR3 protein gets one entry after TCRdb re-called the 5' RACE reads with MiXCR. The repertoire includes more than 800,000 distinct CDR3 sequences, under 30% of them detected once, and approximately 15% sits in the top ten. The sequencing input was blood. These receptors were collected from an elderly woman in good health. CDR3s include the opening cysteine and the closing phenylalanine or tryptophan. The D gene is left open where the match is weak. Size is omitted from some rows. Given values are once, few, many or a class for expanded clones.

>TRBV7-9|-|TRBJ2-1|TRBD1
CASSLVGDRSYNEQFF
TGTGCCAGCAGCTTAGTCGGGGACAGAAGCTACAATGAGCAGTTCTTC
>TRBV10-3|many|TRBJ2-1|-
CAISELGMGSTEQFF
TGTGCCATCAGTGAGTTGGGGATGGGATCCACTGAGCAGTTCTTC
>TRBV7-2|many|TRBJ2-7|-
CASSLVGGGNYEQYF
TGTGCCAGCAGCTTAGTAGGAGGGGGGAACTACGAGCAGTACTTC
>TRBV7-2|many|TRBJ1-2|TRBD1
CASSAGQGLGYTF
TGTGCCAGCAGCGCGGGACAGGGGTTAGGCTACACCTTC
>TRBV20-1|-|TRBJ1-5|-
CSARGGSGQPQHF
TGCAGTGCTAGGGGAGGGTCGGGTCAGCCCCAGCATTTT
>TRBV5-6|-|TRBJ1-5|TRBD1
CASSLGWQGAYQPQHF
TGTGCCAGCAGCTTGGGGTGGCAGGGGGCGTATCAGCCCCAGCATTTT
>TRBV29-1|-|TRBJ2-3|-
CSVVRTGTRTDTQYF
TGCAGCGTTGTGAGAACCGGGACACGCACAGATACGCAGTATTTT
>TRBV10-2|-|TRBJ2-7|-
CVSSESPGIEQYF
TGCGTCAGCAGTGAGTCCCCAGGGATCGAGCAGTACTTC
>TRBV4-3|many|TRBJ1-2|-
CASSDRGGNYGYTF
TGCGCCAGCAGCGACCGGGGAGGAAACTATGGCTACACCTTC
>TRBV11-2|-|TRBJ2-1|-
CASSLAFPQGRNEQFF
TGTGCCAGCAGCTTAGCTTTCCCCCAGGGACGCAATGAGCAGTTCTTC
>TRBV12-3/TRBV12-4|-|TRBJ1-3|-
CASSLGGLNSGNTIYF
TGTGCCAGCAGTTTAGGCGGGCTGAACTCTGGAAACACCATATATTTT
>TRBV7-2|many|TRBJ2-7|-
CASSPLGGTSYEQYF
TGTGCCAGCAGCCCCTTAGGGGGGACCTCCTACGAGCAGTACTTC
>TRBV29-1|-|TRBJ2-6|-
CSAPTGKHSGANVLTF
TGCAGCGCTCCGACAGGCAAACACTCTGGGGCCAACGTCCTGACTTTC
>TRBV12-3/TRBV12-4|-|TRBJ2-7|-
CASSRTLHEQYF
TGTGCCAGCAGCAGGACTCTTCACGAGCAGTACTTC
>TRBV7-9|-|TRBJ2-1|-
CASSWSRGGDEQFF
TGTGCCAGCAGCTGGAGCAGGGGGGGCGATGAGCAGTTCTTC
>TRBV7-9|-|TRBJ1-1|TRBD1
CASSLDGDREAFF
TGTGCCAGCAGCTTAGATGGGGACAGGGAAGCTTTCTTT
>TRBV7-9|once|TRBJ1-5|TRBD1
CASGTGLSNQPQHF
TGTGCCAGCGGGACAGGGCTTAGCAATCAGCCCCAGCATTTT
>TRBV6-2/TRBV6-3|many|TRBJ2-7|-
CASRRDNSGGVQYF
TGTGCCAGCAGAAGGGACAATTCAGGTGGCGTGCAGTACTTC
>TRBV10-1|-|TRBJ2-7|-
CVSSPGPPYEQYF
TGCGTCAGCAGCCCCGGGCCCCCCTACGAGCAGTACTTC
>TRBV6-1|-|TRBJ1-2|-
CASSGAVTNYGYTF
TGTGCCAGCAGTGGAGCGGTTACTAACTATGGCTACACCTTC
>TRBV12-3/TRBV12-4|many|TRBJ2-7|-
CASSLVGGVSYEQYF
TGTGCCAGCAGTTTAGTAGGTGGGGTCTCCTACGAGCAGTACTTC
>TRBV30|-|TRBJ2-4|-
CAWSGTIASQQQYF
TGTGCCTGGAGTGGGACTATTGCTTCCCAGCAGCAGTACTTC
>TRBV20-1|many|TRBJ1-2|-
CSARSQGQLVYGYTF
TGCAGTGCTAGATCTCAGGGGCAACTCGTCTATGGCTACACCTTC
>TRBV7-2|-|TRBJ2-3|TRBD1
CASSYGQGADTQYF
TGTGCCAGCAGCTACGGACAGGGAGCAGATACGCAGTATTTT
>TRBV20-1|-|TRBJ2-5|-
CSAETVQETQYF
TGCAGTGCCGAGACAGTCCAAGAGACCCAGTACTTC
>TRBV7-9|many|TRBJ1-2|TRBD1
CASSHGQGGGYTF
TGTGCCAGCAGCCATGGACAGGGTGGTGGCTACACCTTC
>TRBV19|few|TRBJ2-1|TRBD1
CASRSGGNNEQFF
TGTGCCAGTAGATCAGGGGGAAACAATGAGCAGTTCTTC
>TRBV20-1|-|TRBJ1-5|TRBD1
CSARDQTGTGGFSNQPQHF
TGCAGTGCTAGAGATCAAACCGGGACAGGGGGATTTAGCAATCAGCCCCAGCATTTT
>TRBV5-5|many|TRBJ1-5|-
CASSLTVMGNQPQHF
TGTGCCAGCAGCTTGACAGTAATGGGTAATCAGCCCCAGCATTTT
>TRBV18|many|TRBJ2-7|-
CASSPPEGRRYEQYF
TGTGCCAGCTCACCGCCCGAGGGGCGCCGGTACGAGCAGTACTTC
>TRBV9|many|TRBJ2-7|TRBD1
CASSVTPTGNNEQYF
TGTGCCAGCAGCGTTACCCCGACAGGGAACAACGAGCAGTACTTC
>TRBV9|-|TRBJ1-4|TRBD1
CASSGQGRTNEKLFF
TGTGCCAGCAGCGGACAGGGAAGGACTAATGAAAAACTGTTTTTT
>TRBV6-2/TRBV6-3|many|TRBJ2-1|TRBD2
CASSSSSGGSYNEQFF
TGTGCCAGCAGTTCATCTAGCGGGGGGTCCTACAATGAGCAGTTCTTC
>TRBV7-2|once|TRBJ1-3|-
CASSLLPTAGAITGNTIYF
TGTGCCAGCAGCCTTCTACCAACGGCAGGGGCAATAACCGGAAACACCATATATTTT
>TRBV25-1|few|TRBJ1-1|-
CASSEGANTEAFF
TGTGCCAGCAGTGAGGGGGCGAACACTGAAGCTTTCTTT
>TRBV6-5|-|TRBJ1-1|-
CASSVGSRTEAFF
TGTGCCAGCAGCGTGGGGTCAAGGACTGAAGCTTTCTTT
>TRBV12-3/TRBV12-4|many|TRBJ2-1|-
CASSLSGENEQFF
TGTGCCAGCAGTCTTTCAGGGGAAAATGAGCAGTTCTTC
>TRBV5-6|many|TRBJ2-7|-
CASRDSSSSYEQYF
TGTGCCAGCAGGGACAGTTCGAGCTCCTACGAGCAGTACTTC
>TRBV7-2|few|TRBJ2-2|-
CASSYSTQRASNTGELFF
TGTGCCAGCAGCTACTCCACGCAGCGGGCCTCGAACACCGGGGAGCTGTTTTTT
>TRBV4-1|-|TRBJ1-1|-
CASSQRTQSNTEAFF
TGCGCCAGCAGCCAAAGGACCCAATCGAACACTGAAGCTTTCTTT
>TRBV4-1|-|TRBJ2-2|TRBD1
CASSQEGTGGIIDTGELFF
TGCGCCAGCAGCCAAGAAGGGACAGGGGGCATCATTGACACCGGGGAGCTGTTTTTT
>TRBV24-1|few|TRBJ2-5|-
CATSDFAQRGDETQYF
TGTGCCACCAGTGATTTTGCACAGAGAGGCGACGAGACCCAGTACTTC
>TRBV19|few|TRBJ2-6|-
CASSATDSGANVLTF
TGTGCCAGTAGTGCGACAGACTCTGGGGCCAACGTCCTGACTTTC
>TRBV6-1|-|TRBJ2-5|TRBD2
CASSGLAGLQETQYF
TGTGCCAGCAGTGGACTAGCGGGCCTCCAAGAGACCCAGTACTTC
>TRBV28|few|TRBJ2-1|TRBD2
CASSRLLAGTDNEQFF
TGTGCCAGCAGCCGCCTACTAGCGGGAACCGACAATGAGCAGTTCTTC
>TRBV5-1|many|TRBJ2-1|-
CASSRNGETLYNEQFF
TGCGCCAGCAGCCGAAACGGGGAGACCCTCTACAATGAGCAGTTCTTC
>TRBV25-1|many|TRBJ2-5|-
CASSESLGGAETQYF
TGTGCCAGCAGTGAATCCCTCGGGGGCGCGGAGACCCAGTACTTC
>TRBV7-9|few|TRBJ2-7|-
CASSLEGGGGEQYF
TGTGCCAGCAGCTTAGAGGGAGGGGGAGGCGAGCAGTACTTC
>TRBV12-3/TRBV12-4|-|TRBJ2-1|TRBD1
CASSCPGQGYNEQFF
TGTGCCAGCAGTTGTCCGGGACAGGGTTACAATGAGCAGTTCTTC